This T cell receptor beta chain was obtained from a study of blood T cell repertoires in COVID-19. Study information: Samples taken during acute and convalescent COVID-19 were collected in the United States, Italy and Spain. T cells, B-cell-depleted T cells, or PBMCs supplied cDNA or gDNA.

CDR3 length equals 13 residues. The germline CDR1 and CDR2 sequences are SGHVS and FNYEAQ. After removal of 4 bases from V and 0 bases from J, the junction contained 0 bases not matched to a gene. The assay was immunoSEQ multiplex PCR, and TCRdb's table has in-frame clones only and misses some. The sample includes 150,000 to 200,000 clones, approximately 80% of them seen just once. The clonotype comes from a human donor in a cohort sampled during active COVID-19. The chain carries TRBV7-6 and TRBJ2-7; TRBD1 matches 7 bases. What was sequenced was peripheral blood. In nucleotides, the CDR3 is TGTGCCAGCAGCTCAGGGGGCTCCTACGAGCAGTACTTC. As protein: CASSSGGSYEQYF.